This T cell receptor (beta chain) is drawn from a study of T cells in Graves' hyperthyroidism and ophthalmopathy. Amplified regions were TCR beta CDR3 sequences from RNA transcripts. HTBI primers were used for first-round RT-PCR of the TCR CDR3. TCRdb re-derived calls from the multiplex PCR reads in MiXCR, one entry per CDR3 protein. The data show a few hundred thousand distinct CDR3 sequences, approximately 14% seen once. Per the germline V gene, CDR1 is MRHNA and CDR2 is SNTAGT. V was shortened by 6 bases and J by 5 bases, with 13 bases between the two germline ends. This CDR3 region has 14 residues. Each patient was aged 18 to 65 and had newly diagnosed hyperthyroidism of under 2 months' duration. Patients were excluded because of uncontrolled infection, other autoimmune disease, pregnancy or lactation.

Sequencing input: blood. The TCR originated in a woman between 18 and 29 years old with Graves' hyperthyroidism that later progressed to Graves' ophthalmopathy. The chain recombines TRBV6-4 with TRBJ2-2; the D gene is possibly TRBD2 (6 bases). As DNA, the CDR3 is TGTGCCAGCAGACTAGCTCGCTATACCGGGGAGCTGTTTTTT. Protein: CASRLARYTGELFF.